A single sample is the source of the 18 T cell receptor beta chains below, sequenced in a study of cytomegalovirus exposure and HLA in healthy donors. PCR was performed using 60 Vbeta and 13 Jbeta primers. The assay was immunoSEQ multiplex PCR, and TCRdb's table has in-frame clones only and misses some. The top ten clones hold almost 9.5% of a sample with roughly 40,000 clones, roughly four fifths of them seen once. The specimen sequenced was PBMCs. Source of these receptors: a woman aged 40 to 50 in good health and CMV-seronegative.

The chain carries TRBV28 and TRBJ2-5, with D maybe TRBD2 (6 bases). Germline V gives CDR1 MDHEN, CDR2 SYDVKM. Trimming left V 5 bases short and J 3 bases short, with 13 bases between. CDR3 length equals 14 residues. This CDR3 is CASSNGTWEETQYF. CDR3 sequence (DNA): TGTGCCAGCAGTAACGGGACTTGGGAAGAGACCCAGTACTTC.

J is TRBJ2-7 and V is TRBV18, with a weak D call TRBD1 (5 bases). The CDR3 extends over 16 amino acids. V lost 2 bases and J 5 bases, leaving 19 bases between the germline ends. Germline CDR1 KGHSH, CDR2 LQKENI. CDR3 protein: CASSPAPPGNRNEQYF. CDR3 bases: TGTGCCAGCTCACCAGCCCCGCCAGGGAATCGCAACGAGCAGTACTTC.

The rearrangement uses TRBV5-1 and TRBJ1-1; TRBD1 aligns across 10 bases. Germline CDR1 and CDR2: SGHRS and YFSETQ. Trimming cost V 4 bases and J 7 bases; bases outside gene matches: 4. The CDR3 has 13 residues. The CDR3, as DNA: TGCGCCAGCAGCCTCCGGGACAGGGGTGAAGCTTTCTTT. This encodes CASSLRDRGEAFF.

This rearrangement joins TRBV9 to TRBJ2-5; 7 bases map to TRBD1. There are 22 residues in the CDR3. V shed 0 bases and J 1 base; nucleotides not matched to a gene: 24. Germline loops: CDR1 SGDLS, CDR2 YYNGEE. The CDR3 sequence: CASSVGVRVQGVLTTAQETQYF. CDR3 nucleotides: TGTGCCAGCAGCGTAGGGGTGCGTGTGCAGGGGGTCCTCACGACTGCCCAAGAGACCCAGTACTTC.

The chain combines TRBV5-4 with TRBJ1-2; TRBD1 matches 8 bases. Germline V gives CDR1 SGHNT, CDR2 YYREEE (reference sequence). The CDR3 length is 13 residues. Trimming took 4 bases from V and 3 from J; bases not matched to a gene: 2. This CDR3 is CASSLQGDYGYTF. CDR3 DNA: TGTGCCAGCAGCCTACAGGGGGACTATGGCTACACCTTC.

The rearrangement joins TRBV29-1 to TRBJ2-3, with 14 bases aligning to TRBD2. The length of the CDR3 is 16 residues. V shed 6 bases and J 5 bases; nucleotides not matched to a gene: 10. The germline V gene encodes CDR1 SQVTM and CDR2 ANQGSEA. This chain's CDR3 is CSVQIGTSGGEDTQYF. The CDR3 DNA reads TGCAGCGTCCAGATCGGGACTAGCGGGGGCGAAGATACGCAGTATTTT.

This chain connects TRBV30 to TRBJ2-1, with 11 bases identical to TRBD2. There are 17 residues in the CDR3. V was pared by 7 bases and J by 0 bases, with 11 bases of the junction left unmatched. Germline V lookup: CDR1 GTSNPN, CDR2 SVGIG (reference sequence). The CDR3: CASLLAGALSSYNEQFF. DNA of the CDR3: TGTGCCTCCCTACTAGCGGGGGCCCTAAGCTCCTACAATGAGCAGTTCTTC.

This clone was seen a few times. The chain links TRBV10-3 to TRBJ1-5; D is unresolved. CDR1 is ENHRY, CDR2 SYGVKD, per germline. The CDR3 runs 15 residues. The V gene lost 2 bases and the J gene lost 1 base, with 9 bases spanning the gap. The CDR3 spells CAISEDKISNQPQHF. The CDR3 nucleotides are TGTGCCATCAGTGAGGACAAAATAAGCAATCAGCCCCAGCATTTT.

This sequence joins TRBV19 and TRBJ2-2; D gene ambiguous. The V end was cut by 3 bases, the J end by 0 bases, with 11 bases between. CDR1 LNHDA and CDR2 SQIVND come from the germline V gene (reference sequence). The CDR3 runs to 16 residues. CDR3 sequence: CASSIGQVANTGELFF. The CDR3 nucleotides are TGTGCCAGTAGTATCGGCCAGGTTGCGAACACCGGGGAGCTGTTTTTT.

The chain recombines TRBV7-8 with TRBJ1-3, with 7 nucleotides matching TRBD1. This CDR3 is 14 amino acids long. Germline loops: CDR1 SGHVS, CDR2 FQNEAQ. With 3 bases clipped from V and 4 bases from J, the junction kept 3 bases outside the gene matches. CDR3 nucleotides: TGTGCCAGCAGCTTGACAGGGTTCGGAAACACCATATATTTT. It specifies CASSLTGFGNTIYF.

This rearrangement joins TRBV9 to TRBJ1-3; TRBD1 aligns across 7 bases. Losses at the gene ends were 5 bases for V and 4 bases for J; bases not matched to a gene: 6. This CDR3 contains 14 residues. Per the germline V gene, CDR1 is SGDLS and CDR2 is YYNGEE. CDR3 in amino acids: CASRRGTEGNTIYF. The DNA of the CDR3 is TGTGCCAGCAGGAGGGGGACAGAAGGAAACACCATATATTTT. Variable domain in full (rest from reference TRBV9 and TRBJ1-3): DSGVTQTPKHLITATGQRVTLRCSPRSGDLSVYWYQQSLDQGLQFLIQYYNGEERAKGNILERFSAQQFPDLHSELNLSSLELGDSALYFCASRRGTEGNTIYFGEGSWLTVV.

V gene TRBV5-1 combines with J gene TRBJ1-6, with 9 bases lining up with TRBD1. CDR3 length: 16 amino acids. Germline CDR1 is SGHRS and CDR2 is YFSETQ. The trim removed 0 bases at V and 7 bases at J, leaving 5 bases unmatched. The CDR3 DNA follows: TGCGCCAGCAGCTTGGCGGGGACAGGGAGGAATTCACCCCTCCACTTT. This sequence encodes CASSLAGTGRNSPLHF. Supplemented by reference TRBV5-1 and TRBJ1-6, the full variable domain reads KAGVTQTPRYLIKTRGQQVTLSCSPISGHRSVSWYQQTPGQGLQFLFEYFSETQRNKGNFPGRFSGRQFSNSRSEMNVSTLELGDSALYLCASSLAGTGRNSPLHFGNGTRLTVT.

The CDR3 bases are TGTGCCAGCAACGAACAGGGATCTGGGGCCAACGTCCTGACTTTC. Amino acids: CASNEQGSGANVLTF. V gene TRBV2 combines with J gene TRBJ2-6; a weak D match, TRBD1 (6 bases). V lost 7 bases and J lost 1, with 11 bases in between. The V gene's germline CDR1 is SNHLY and CDR2 FYNNEI. The CDR3 has 15 residues.

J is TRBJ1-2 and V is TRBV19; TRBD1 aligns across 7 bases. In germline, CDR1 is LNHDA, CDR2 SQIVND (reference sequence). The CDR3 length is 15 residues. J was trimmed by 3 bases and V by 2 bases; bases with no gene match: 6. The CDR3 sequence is CASSILQGFDYGYTF. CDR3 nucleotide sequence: TGTGCCAGTAGTATACTACAGGGGTTCGACTATGGCTACACCTTC. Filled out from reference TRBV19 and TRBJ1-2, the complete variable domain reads DGGITQSPKYLFRKEGQNVTLSCEQNLNHDAMYWYRQDPGQGLRLIYYSQIVNDFQKGDIAEGYSVSREKKESFPLTVTSAQKNPTAFYLCASSILQGFDYGYTFGSGTRLTVV.

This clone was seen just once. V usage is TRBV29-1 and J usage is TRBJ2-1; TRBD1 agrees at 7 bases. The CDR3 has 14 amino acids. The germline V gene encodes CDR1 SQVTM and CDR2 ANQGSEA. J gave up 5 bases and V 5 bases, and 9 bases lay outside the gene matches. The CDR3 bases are TGCAGCGTTTTCAAAGGGGGCAACAACAATGAGCAGTTCTTC. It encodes CSVFKGGNNNEQFF.

CDR3 region: CASSPQTGPNQPQHF. The CDR3 nucleotides are TGTGCCAGCAGTCCCCAGACAGGGCCCAATCAGCCCCAGCATTTT. V and J are TRBV6-1 and TRBJ1-5; 7 bases agree with TRBD1. Germline trimming cut 5 bases from V and 3 bases from J; bases unmatched to any gene: 7. Germline V lookup: CDR1 MNHNS, CDR2 SASEGT. There are 15 residues in the CDR3.

CDR3 nucleotide sequence: TGTGCCAGACGGGTCGGGGGGGCGAGGGTCGATGAGCAGTTCTTC. Its protein product is CARRVGGARVDEQFF. The chain is built from TRBV7-2 and TRBJ2-1; TRBD2 agrees at 8 bases. V lost 9 bases to trimming and J lost 8 bases; unmatched junction nucleotides: 15. The CDR3 is 15 amino acids. CDR1 and CDR2 (germline): SGHTA, FQGNSA.

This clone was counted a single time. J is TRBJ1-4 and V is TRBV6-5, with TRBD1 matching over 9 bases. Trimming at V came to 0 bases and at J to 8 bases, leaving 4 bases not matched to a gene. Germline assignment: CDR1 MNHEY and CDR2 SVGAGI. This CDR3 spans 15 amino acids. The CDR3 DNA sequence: TGTGCCAGCAGTTACTCGGGGACAGGGAACGAAAAACTGTTTTTT. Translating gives CASSYSGTGNEKLFF.